This paragraph covers one T cell receptor beta chain sequence. PCR employed 60 Vbeta and 13 Jbeta primers. TCRdb's table, derived via immunoSEQ multiplex PCR, lists solely in-frame clones and lacks some. The data contain 150,000 to 200,000 clones, about four fifths of them singletons. The germline V gene has CDR1 LNHDA and CDR2 SQIVND (reference sequence). CDR3 length: 15 residues. V shed 4 bases and J 7 bases; nucleotides not matched to a gene: 6. This sample is drawn from a study of cytomegalovirus exposure and HLA in healthy donors. Sequencing used PBMCs. This clonotype was obtained from a man under 40 in good health and CMV-seropositive. J is TRBJ1-6 and V is TRBV19; 8 nucleotides align to TRBD1. The CDR3, as DNA: TGTGCCAGTAGTACCGGGGACAGGACGAATTCACCCCTCCACTTT. Amino acids: CASSTGDRTNSPLHF.